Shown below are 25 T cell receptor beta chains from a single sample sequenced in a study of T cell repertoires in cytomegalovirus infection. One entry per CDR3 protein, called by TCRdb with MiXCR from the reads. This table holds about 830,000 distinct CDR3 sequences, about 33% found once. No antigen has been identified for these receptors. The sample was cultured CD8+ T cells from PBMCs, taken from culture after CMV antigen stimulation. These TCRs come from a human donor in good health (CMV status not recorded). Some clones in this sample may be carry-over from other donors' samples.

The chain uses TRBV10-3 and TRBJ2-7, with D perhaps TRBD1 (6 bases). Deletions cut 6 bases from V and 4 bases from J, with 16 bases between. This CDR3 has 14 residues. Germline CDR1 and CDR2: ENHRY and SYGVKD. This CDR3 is CAISRTDETYEQYF. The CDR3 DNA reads TGTGCCATCAGCCGGACAGACGAGACATACGAGCAGTACTTC.

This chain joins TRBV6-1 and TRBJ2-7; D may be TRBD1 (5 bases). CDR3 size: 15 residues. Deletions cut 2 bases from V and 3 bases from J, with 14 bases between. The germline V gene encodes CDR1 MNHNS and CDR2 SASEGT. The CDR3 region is CASSERGLNGYEQYV. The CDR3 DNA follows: TGTGCCAGCAGTGAAAGGGGCCTGAATGGCTACGAGCAGTACGTC.

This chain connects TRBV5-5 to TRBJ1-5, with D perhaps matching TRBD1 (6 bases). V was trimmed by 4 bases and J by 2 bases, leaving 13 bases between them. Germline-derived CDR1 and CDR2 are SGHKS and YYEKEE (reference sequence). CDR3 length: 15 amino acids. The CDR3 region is CASSPGVGGNQPQHF. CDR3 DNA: TGTGCCAGCAGCCCAGGGGTAGGCGGCAATCAGCCCCAGCATTTT.

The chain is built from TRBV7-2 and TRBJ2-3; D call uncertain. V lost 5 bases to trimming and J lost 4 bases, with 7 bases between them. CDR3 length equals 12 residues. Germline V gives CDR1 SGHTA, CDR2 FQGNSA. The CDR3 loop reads CASSDRADTQYF. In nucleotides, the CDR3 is TGTGCCAGCAGCGATCGGGCAGATACGCAGTATTTT.

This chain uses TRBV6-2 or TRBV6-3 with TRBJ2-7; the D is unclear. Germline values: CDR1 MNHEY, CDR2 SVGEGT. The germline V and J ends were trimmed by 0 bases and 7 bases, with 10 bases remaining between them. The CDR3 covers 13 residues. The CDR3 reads CASSYSTGGEQYV. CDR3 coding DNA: TGTGCCAGCAGTTACTCGACCGGTGGAGAGCAGTACGTC.

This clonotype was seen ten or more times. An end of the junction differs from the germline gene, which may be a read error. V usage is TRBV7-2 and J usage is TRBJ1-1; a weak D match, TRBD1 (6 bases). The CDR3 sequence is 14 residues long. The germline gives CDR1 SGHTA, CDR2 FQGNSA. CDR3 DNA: TGCGCCAGCAGCTTGGGGACATTGAACACTGAAGCTTTCTTT. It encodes CASSLGTLNTEAFF.

The CDR3 DNA follows: TGTGCCAGCAGTGGCAGGGGAAACACTGAAGCTTTCTTT. This sequence encodes CASSGRGNTEAFF. The V call is TRBV12-3 or TRBV12-4, the J call TRBJ1-1, with a tentative D call TRBD1 (6 bases). This CDR3 spans 13 amino acids. V lost 5 bases and J 2 bases, leaving 9 bases between the germline ends.

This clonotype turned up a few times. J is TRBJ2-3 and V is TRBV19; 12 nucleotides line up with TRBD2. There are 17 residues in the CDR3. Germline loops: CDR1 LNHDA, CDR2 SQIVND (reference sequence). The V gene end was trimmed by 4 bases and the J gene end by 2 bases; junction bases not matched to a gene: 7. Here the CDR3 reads CASSRASGGVSTDTQYF. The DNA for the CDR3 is TGTGCCAGTAGTAGGGCTAGCGGGGGGGTTTCCACAGATACGCAGTATTTT.

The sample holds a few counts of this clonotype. The CDR3 DNA reads TGTGCCAGCAGATCCTTAAGGGAGGGAATCTACGAGCAGTACGTC. Residues: CASRSLREGIYEQYV. The chain uses TRBV28 and TRBJ2-7, with TRBD2 matching 7 bases. Germline V gene data show CDR1 as MDHEN and CDR2 as SYDVKM. This CDR3 is built from 15 residues. The trim removed 6 bases at V and 3 bases at J, leaving 11 bases unmatched.

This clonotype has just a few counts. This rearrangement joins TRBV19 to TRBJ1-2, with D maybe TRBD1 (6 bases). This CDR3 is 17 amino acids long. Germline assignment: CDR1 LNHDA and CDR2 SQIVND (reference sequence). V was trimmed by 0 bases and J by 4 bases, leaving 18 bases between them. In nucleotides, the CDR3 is TGTGCCAGTAGTATAGATGCGACAGGTCCTACGATCTATGGCTACACCTTC. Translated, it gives CASSIDATGPTIYGYTF.

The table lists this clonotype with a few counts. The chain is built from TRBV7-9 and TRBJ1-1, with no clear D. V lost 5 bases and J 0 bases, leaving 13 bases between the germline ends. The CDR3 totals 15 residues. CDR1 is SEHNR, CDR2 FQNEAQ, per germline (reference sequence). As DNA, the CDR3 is TGTGCCAGCAGCCCTTCCGGAAGACTGAACACTGAAGCTTTCTTT. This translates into CASSPSGRLNTEAFF.

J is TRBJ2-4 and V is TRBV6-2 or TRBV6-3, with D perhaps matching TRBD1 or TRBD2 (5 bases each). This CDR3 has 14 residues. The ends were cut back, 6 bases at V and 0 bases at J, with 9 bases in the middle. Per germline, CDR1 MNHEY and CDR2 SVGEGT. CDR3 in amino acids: CASRGVLAKNIQYF. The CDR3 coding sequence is TGTGCCAGCAGGGGGGTACTAGCCAAAAACATTCAGTACTTC.

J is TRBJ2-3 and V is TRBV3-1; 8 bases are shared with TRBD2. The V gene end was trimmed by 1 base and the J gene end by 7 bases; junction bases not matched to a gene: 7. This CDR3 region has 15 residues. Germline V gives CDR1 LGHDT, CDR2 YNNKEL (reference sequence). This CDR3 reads CASSQAGGGINTQYF. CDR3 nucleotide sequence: TGTGCCAGCAGCCAAGCCGGCGGGGGGATAAATACGCAGTATTTT.

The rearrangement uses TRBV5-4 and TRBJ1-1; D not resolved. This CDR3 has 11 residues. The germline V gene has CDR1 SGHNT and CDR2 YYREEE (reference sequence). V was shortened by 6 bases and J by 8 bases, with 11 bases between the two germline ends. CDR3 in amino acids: CASTGGEEAFF. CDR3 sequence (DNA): TGTGCCAGCACGGGCGGGGAGGAAGCTTTCTTT.

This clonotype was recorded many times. The CDR3 region is CASSLAPQGPNEKLFF. CDR3 coding DNA: TGTGCCAGCAGCTTAGCGCCCCAGGGACCCAATGAAAAACTGTTTTTT. The genes are TRBV7-8 and TRBJ1-4; D might be TRBD1 (5 bases). The CDR3 is made up of 16 amino acids. V was shortened by 0 bases and J by 5 bases, with 13 bases between the two germline ends. CDR1 is SGHVS, CDR2 FQNEAQ, per germline.

The CDR3 DNA reads TGTGCCAGCAGTGAAGCTCGATCCTACGAGCAGTACTTC. This encodes CASSEARSYEQYF. The rearrangement links TRBV6-1 to TRBJ2-7, with D hard to call. The V gene's germline CDR1 is MNHNS and CDR2 SASEGT. Trimming took off 0 bases at V and 1 base at J, with 4 bases between the two ends. The CDR3 length is 13 residues.

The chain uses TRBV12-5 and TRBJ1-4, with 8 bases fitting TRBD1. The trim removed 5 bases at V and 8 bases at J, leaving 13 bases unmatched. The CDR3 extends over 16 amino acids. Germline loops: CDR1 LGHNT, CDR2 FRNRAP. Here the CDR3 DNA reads TGTGCTAGTGGTCCCGCATCGGGACAGGCGATAGAAAAACTGTTTTTT. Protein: CASGPASGQAIEKLFF. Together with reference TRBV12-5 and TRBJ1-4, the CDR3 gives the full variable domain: DARVTQTPRHKVTEMGQEVTMRCQPILGHNTVFWYRQTMMQGLELLAYFRNRAPLDDSGMPKDRFSAEMPDATLATLKIQPSEPRDSAVYFCASGPASGQAIEKLFFGSGTQLSVL.

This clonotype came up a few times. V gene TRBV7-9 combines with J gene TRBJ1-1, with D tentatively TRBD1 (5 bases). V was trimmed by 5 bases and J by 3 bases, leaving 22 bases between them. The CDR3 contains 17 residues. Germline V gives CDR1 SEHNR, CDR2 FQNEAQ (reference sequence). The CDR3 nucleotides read TGTGCCAGCAGCCTAGGAGGGACTGGTGTGGGGGACACTGAAGCTTTCTTT. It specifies CASSLGGTGVGDTEAFF.

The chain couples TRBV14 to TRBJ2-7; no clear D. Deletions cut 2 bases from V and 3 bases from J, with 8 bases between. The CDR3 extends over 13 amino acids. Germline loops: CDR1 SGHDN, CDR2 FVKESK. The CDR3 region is CASSQFNVYEQYF. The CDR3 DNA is TGTGCCAGCAGCCAATTCAACGTCTACGAGCAGTACTTC.

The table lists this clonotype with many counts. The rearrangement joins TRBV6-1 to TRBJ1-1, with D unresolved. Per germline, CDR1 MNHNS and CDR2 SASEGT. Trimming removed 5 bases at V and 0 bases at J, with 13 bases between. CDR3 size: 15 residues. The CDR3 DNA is TGTGCCAGCAGTCCCCAGAGAGGCGTGAACACTGAAGCTTTCTTT. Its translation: CASSPQRGVNTEAFF.

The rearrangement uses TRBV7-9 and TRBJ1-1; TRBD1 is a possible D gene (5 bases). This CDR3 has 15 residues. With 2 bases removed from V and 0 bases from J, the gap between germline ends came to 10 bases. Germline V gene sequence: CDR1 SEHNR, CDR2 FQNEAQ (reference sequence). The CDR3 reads CASSLYRYMNTEAFF. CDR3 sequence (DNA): TGTGCCAGCAGCTTATACAGGTACATGAACACTGAAGCTTTCTTT.

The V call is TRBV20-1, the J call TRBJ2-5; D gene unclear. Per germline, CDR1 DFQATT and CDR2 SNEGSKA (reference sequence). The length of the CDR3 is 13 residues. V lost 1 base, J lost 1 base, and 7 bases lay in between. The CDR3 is CSARGLPQETQYF. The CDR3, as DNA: TGCAGTGCTAGAGGGCTACCCCAAGAGACCCAGTACTTC.

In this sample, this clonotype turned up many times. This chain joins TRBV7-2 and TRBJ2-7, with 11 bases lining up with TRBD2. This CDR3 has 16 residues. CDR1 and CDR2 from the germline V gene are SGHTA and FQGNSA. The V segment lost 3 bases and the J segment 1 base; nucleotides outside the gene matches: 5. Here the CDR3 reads CASSLNSGGGSYEQYF. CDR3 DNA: TGTGCCAGCAGCTTGAATAGCGGGGGGGGTTCCTACGAGCAGTACTTC.

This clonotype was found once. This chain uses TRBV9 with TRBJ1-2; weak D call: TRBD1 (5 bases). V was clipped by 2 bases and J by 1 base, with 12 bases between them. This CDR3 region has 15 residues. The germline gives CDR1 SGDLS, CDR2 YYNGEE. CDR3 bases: TGTGCCAGCAGCGTGGCCAGGGAGGGTAACTATGGCTACACCTTC. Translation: CASSVAREGNYGYTF.

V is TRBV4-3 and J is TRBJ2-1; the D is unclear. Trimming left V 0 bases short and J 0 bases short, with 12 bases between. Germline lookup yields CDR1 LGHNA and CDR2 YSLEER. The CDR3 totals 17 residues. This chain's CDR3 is CASSQDTSRVSYNEQFF. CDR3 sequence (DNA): TGCGCCAGCAGCCAAGATACAAGCCGCGTCTCCTACAATGAGCAGTTCTTC.